These 26 T cell receptor beta chains came from one sample sequenced in a study of blood T cell repertoires in COVID-19. Clones were sequenced by immunoSEQ multiplex PCR, and TCRdb holds only the in-frame ones, with some missing. The table has hundreds of thousands of clones, 70% to 90% seen once. The sequenced sample consisted of peripheral blood. These TCRs come from a man aged 80 or over with acute or convalescent COVID-19.

This chain connects TRBV6-5 to TRBJ1-1; D ambiguous. CDR1 and CDR2 (germline): MNHEY, SVGAGI. The ends were cut back, 6 bases at V and 0 bases at J, with 8 bases in the middle. The CDR3 is made up of 13 amino acids. In DNA form, the CDR3 reads TGTGCCAGCAGCGCGAGGGTGAACACTGAAGCTTTCTTT. As protein: CASSARVNTEAFF.

In its sample, this clone was seen once. V gene TRBV7-2 combines with J gene TRBJ2-1, with TRBD2 matching over 7 bases. After removal of 2 bases from V and 1 base from J, the junction contained 8 bases not matched to a gene. The length of the CDR3 is 17 residues. The germline CDR1 and CDR2 sequences are SGHTA and FQGNSA. CDR3 loop: CASSLWVAGYSYNEQFF. CDR3 DNA sequence: TGTGCCAGCAGCTTATGGGTAGCGGGCTATTCCTACAATGAGCAGTTCTTC.

The gene calls are TRBV19 and TRBJ1-6; 7 bases are shared with TRBD1. Germline V lookup: CDR1 LNHDA, CDR2 SQIVND (reference sequence). J gave up 6 bases and V 7 bases, and 9 bases lay outside the gene matches. CDR3 length equals 15 residues. The CDR3 DNA reads as TGTGCCAGTATGGGATGGGACAGCCGTAATTCACCCCTCCACTTT. Residues: CASMGWDSRNSPLHF.

CDR3 nucleotide sequence: TGTGCCATCAGTGATAGTAGCGGGGTCACCTACGAGCAGTACTTC. Translating it yields CAISDSSGVTYEQYF. V gene TRBV10-3 combines with J gene TRBJ2-7, with 8 bases matching TRBD2. The CDR3 contains 15 residues. Trimming removed 3 bases from V and 2 bases from J; junction bases left unmatched: 6. Germline lookup yields CDR1 ENHRY and CDR2 SYGVKD.

The CDR3, as DNA: TGTGCCAGCGGCCCCTGGGGGCTCTCTGGGGCCAACGTCCTGACTTTC. It codes for CASGPWGLSGANVLTF. The chain employs TRBV27 and TRBJ2-6, with D maybe TRBD1 (6 bases). CDR1 is MNHEY, CDR2 SMNVEV, per germline (reference sequence). V was cut by 8 bases and J by 0 bases, with 14 bases left in between. The CDR3 covers 16 residues.

In its sample, this clone was seen a few times. The sample has other DNA sequences that encode this CDR3 too. The chain employs TRBV7-9 and TRBJ1-5, with 8 nucleotides matching TRBD1. V shed 1 base, J shed 4 bases, and the junction held 0 bases outside the gene matches. Germline CDR1 reads SEHNR; CDR2 reads FQNEAQ (reference sequence). The CDR3 totals 14 residues. CDR3 region: CASSLGQGNQPQHF. The CDR3 DNA sequence: TGTGCCAGCAGCTTAGGACAGGGGAATCAGCCCCAGCATTTT.

The chain employs TRBV7-2 and TRBJ2-2; D possibly corresponds to TRBD2 (5 bases). This CDR3 comprises 16 residues. CDR1 and CDR2 from the germline V gene are SGHTA and FQGNSA. Trimming cost V 3 bases and J 5 bases, with 16 bases left between them. The CDR3 reads CASSFPSGIGTGELFF. Here the CDR3 DNA reads TGTGCCAGCAGCTTCCCCTCGGGGATTGGAACCGGGGAGCTGTTTTTT.

This sequence joins TRBV2 and TRBJ2-3; a weak D match, TRBD2 (5 bases). Germline assignment: CDR1 SNHLY and CDR2 FYNNEI. V was cut by 7 bases and J by 0 bases, with 11 bases left in between. The CDR3 has 14 residues. CDR3 protein: CASIRGTSTDTQYF. As DNA, the CDR3 is TGTGCCAGCATTCGGGGAACTAGCACAGATACGCAGTATTTT.

This clone has a handful of counts. The V call is TRBV12-3 or TRBV12-4, the J call TRBJ1-3; possible D gene TRBD1, 6 bases. CDR3 length: 13 residues. Trimming cost V 4 bases and J 7 bases, with 11 bases left between them. CDR3 sequence (DNA): TGTGCCAGCAGTTGGGACACCCGGAACACCATATATTTT. It encodes CASSWDTRNTIYF.

This clone has a single count. J is TRBJ2-1 and V is TRBV5-1; TRBD2 matches at 13 bases. The CDR3 is 16 amino acids. Trimming at V came to 3 bases and at J to 9 bases, leaving 9 bases not matched to a gene. CDR1 SGHRS and CDR2 YFSETQ come from the germline V gene. The CDR3 nucleotides read TGCGCCAGCAGCTCCCACACTAGCGGGGGGGCCGGTGAGCAGTTCTTC. Its protein is CASSSHTSGGAGEQFF.

The genes are TRBV4-2 and TRBJ1-4, with 10 bases aligning to TRBD1. V lost 1 base to trimming and J lost 7 bases; unmatched junction nucleotides: 3. The germline V gene encodes CDR1 LGHNA and CDR2 YNFKEQ. The CDR3 runs to 15 residues. CDR3 in amino acids: CASSQAGTGVEKLFF. The CDR3 DNA reads as TGTGCCAGCAGCCAAGCCGGGACAGGGGTTGAAAAACTGTTTTTT.

The chain employs TRBV6-4 and TRBJ1-1; D gene ambiguous. Trimming took 3 bases from V and 3 from J, leaving 8 bases between them. CDR3 length: 13 amino acids. In germline, CDR1 is MRHNA, CDR2 SNTAGT. CDR3 in DNA: TGTGCCAGCAGTGAAGACCGGGACACTGAAGCTTTCTTT. This sequence encodes CASSEDRDTEAFF.

The J gene is TRBJ1-1, the V gene TRBV3-1 (or the pseudogene TRBV3-2); TRBD1 aligns across 7 bases. CDR3 length: 16 residues. In germline, CDR1 is LGHDT, CDR2 YNNKEL (reference sequence). V lost 2 bases, J lost 6 bases, and 12 bases stayed unmatched. The CDR3 coding sequence is TGTGCCAGCAGCCAACAAACTGCAACAGGGGACCCTGAAGCTTTCTTT. It encodes CASSQQTATGDPEAFF.

This clone occurred many times. The rearrangement uses TRBV6-5 and TRBJ1-6; 8 bases map to TRBD1. J gave up 3 bases and V 6 bases, and 1 base lay outside the gene matches. This CDR3 spans 14 amino acids. The germline gives CDR1 MNHEY, CDR2 SVGAGI. The CDR3 DNA reads as TGTGCCAGCAGGGACAGGGTCTATAATTCACCCCTCCACTTT. Translated, it gives CASRDRVYNSPLHF.

The chain recombines TRBV5-6 with TRBJ1-1; D ambiguous. V lost 2 bases to trimming and J lost 0 bases, with 11 bases between them. Germline values: CDR1 SGHDT, CDR2 YYEEEE. There are 15 residues in the CDR3. The CDR3 protein is CASSFRRSMNTEAFF. The CDR3 DNA follows: TGTGCCAGCAGCTTCAGAAGGAGTATGAACACTGAAGCTTTCTTT.

The chain combines TRBV7-9 with TRBJ2-5, with 14 bases identical to TRBD2. This CDR3 comprises 17 residues. V was pared by 5 bases and J by 3 bases, with 8 bases of the junction left unmatched. Germline CDR1 SEHNR, CDR2 FQNEAQ (reference sequence). In DNA form, the CDR3 reads TGTGCCAGCAGCCCGGGACTAGCGGGAGTTGTGGAAGAGACCCAGTACTTC. Protein product: CASSPGLAGVVEETQYF.

The rearrangement links TRBV6-5 to TRBJ1-4; D is possibly TRBD1 (6 bases). Germline V CDR1 and CDR2: MNHEY, SVGAGI. The CDR3 runs 13 residues. V lost 4 bases and J 9 bases, leaving 12 bases between the germline ends. CDR3 protein: CASSSGTTQKLFF. The CDR3 DNA reads as TGTGCCAGCAGTTCCGGGACAACCCAAAAACTGTTTTTT.

This clone appeared a single time. The rearrangement joins TRBV19 to TRBJ2-7, with TRBD2 matching 7 bases. The trim removed 4 bases at V and 2 bases at J, leaving 5 bases unmatched. CDR1 and CDR2 from the germline V gene are LNHDA and SQIVND (reference sequence). CDR3 length: 14 residues. This CDR3 reads CASSTTSLTYEQYF. DNA of the CDR3: TGTGCCAGTAGTACGACTAGCTTAACCTACGAGCAGTACTTC.

The V gene is TRBV7-8, the J gene TRBJ2-5; 13 bases map to TRBD2. This CDR3 spans 16 amino acids. Trimming took 5 bases from V and 1 from J; bases not matched to a gene: 4. The germline V gene has CDR1 SGHVS and CDR2 FQNEAQ. Here the CDR3 reads CASSRGLAGAQETQYF. The CDR3 DNA reads TGTGCCAGCAGCCGAGGACTAGCGGGGGCCCAAGAGACCCAGTACTTC.

The chain joins TRBV28 to TRBJ2-3; tentative D call: TRBD1 (6 bases). Trimming removed 3 bases at V and 0 bases at J, with 10 bases between. This CDR3 comprises 15 residues. Germline assignment: CDR1 MDHEN and CDR2 SYDVKM. This chain's CDR3 is CASSLGAGSTDTQYF. The CDR3 DNA reads as TGTGCCAGCAGTTTGGGGGCGGGTAGCACAGATACGCAGTATTTT.

The chain joins TRBV24-1 to TRBJ2-3; unclear D gene. The CDR3 consists of 13 residues. V lost 4 bases and J 4 bases, leaving 8 bases between the germline ends. Germline V gene data show CDR1 as KGHDR and CDR2 as SFDVKD. DNA for the CDR3: TGTGCCACCAGTGACCCCACTCCAGATACGCAGTATTTT. Its translation is CATSDPTPDTQYF.

The gene calls are TRBV28 and TRBJ2-5, with D perhaps TRBD2 (6 bases). The CDR3 is 14 residues long. Trimming shortened V by 6 bases and J by 1 base, and 12 bases separated the two germline ends. In germline, CDR1 is MDHEN, CDR2 SYDVKM. The CDR3 is CASSWDFTQETQYF. CDR3 sequence (DNA): TGTGCCAGCAGCTGGGACTTCACCCAAGAGACCCAGTACTTC. Full variable domain (missing parts from reference TRBV28 and TRBJ2-5): DVKVTQSSRYLVKRTGEKVFLECVQDMDHENMFWYRQDPGLGLRLIYFSYDVKMKEKGDIPEGYSVSREKKERFSLILESASTNQTSMYLCASSWDFTQETQYFGPGTRLLVL.

This chain uses TRBV14 with TRBJ1-4; D not certain. The germline V gene has CDR1 SGHDN and CDR2 FVKESK. Between the trimmed V and J ends, which lost 4 bases and 5 bases, there was a span of 8 bases. The CDR3 covers 13 residues. CDR3 bases: TGTGCCAGCAGCCTACAGCCAAATGAAAAACTGTTTTTT. As protein: CASSLQPNEKLFF.

The rearrangement uses TRBV7-2 and TRBJ1-1, with D possibly matching TRBD1 (5 bases). V gave up 5 bases and J gave up 5 bases, with 15 bases separating them. The CDR3 has 14 amino acids. Germline V CDR1 and CDR2: SGHTA, FQGNSA. Here the CDR3 DNA reads TGTGCCAGCAGCCAGACCGGGGGTTATACTGAAGCTTTCTTT. This codes for CASSQTGGYTEAFF.

This sequence joins TRBV3-1 (or the pseudogene TRBV3-2) and TRBJ1-2; a weak D match, TRBD1 (5 bases). The ends were cut back, 6 bases at V and 4 bases at J, with 12 bases in the middle. The CDR3 runs to 13 residues. Looked up from germline, CDR1 is LGHDT and CDR2 is YNNKEL (reference sequence). Written as DNA, the CDR3 is TGTGCCAGCAGTCTTAGACAGCTCTATGGCTACACCTTC. This gives the protein CASSLRQLYGYTF.

The chain is built from TRBV19 and TRBJ2-2, with 9 bases identical to TRBD2. The CDR3 extends over 16 amino acids. Germline CDR1 is LNHDA and CDR2 is SQIVND (reference sequence). With V trimmed by 3 bases and J by 2 bases, 4 bases remained unmatched. CDR3 loop: CASSIGLAGNTGELFF. The CDR3 DNA reads TGTGCCAGTAGTATCGGTCTAGCGGGAAACACCGGGGAGCTGTTTTTT.